This TCR beta chain was retrieved from a study of T cells in Graves' hyperthyroidism and ophthalmopathy. Study in general: Before any treatment, at initial diagnosis, peripheral blood was collected.

There are 15 residues in the CDR3. The V and J ends lost 4 bases and 8 bases, in that order; junction bases with no gene match: 12. Germline loops: CDR1 SGHKS, CDR2 YYEKEE (reference sequence). TCR beta CDR3 regions were amplified from RNA. Initially, a first-round RT-PCR of the TCR CDR3 employed the HTBI primer set. From the multiplex PCR reads, TCRdb called clonotypes with MiXCR, one entry per CDR3 protein. Of roughly 740,000 distinct CDR3 sequences listed, about a sixth are singletons. Points from the study as a whole: Most thyroid-expanded clonotypes above 0.001 were also found in blood.

With respect to this clonotype: Its target is unknown.

Newly diagnosed hyperthyroidism, duration under 2 months, in patients aged 18 to 65. Those patients with uncontrolled infection, other autoimmune disease, pregnancy or lactation were excluded. Sequencing was carried out using blood. This clonotype was obtained from a man younger than 30 with Graves' hyperthyroidism. This chain joins TRBV5-5 and TRBJ2-1; 7 nucleotides match TRBD2. CDR3 sequence reads: CASSPLPREVDEQFF. The CDR3 DNA reads as TGTGCCAGCAGCCCCCTCCCCCGGGAGGTGGATGAGCAGTTCTTC.